This T cell receptor beta chain is from a study of blood T cell repertoires in COVID-19. Libraries were prepared by immunoSEQ multiplex PCR; TCRdb keeps only in-frame clonotypes and omits some of them. The table lists some 90,000 clones, roughly nine tenths of them singletons. Germline CDR1 reads LGHDT; CDR2 reads YNNKEL (reference sequence). The CDR3 runs to 14 residues. Trimming removed 5 bases at V and 0 bases at J, with 8 bases between. Sequenced input: peripheral blood. The chain is built from TRBV3-1 (or the pseudogene TRBV3-2) and TRBJ1-3; D not certain. The sequence derives from a woman of 80 years or more with active COVID-19. CDR3 nucleotide sequence: TGTGCCAGCAGCGACCCTAGCTCTGGAAACACCATATATTTT. Translating gives CASSDPSSGNTIYF.